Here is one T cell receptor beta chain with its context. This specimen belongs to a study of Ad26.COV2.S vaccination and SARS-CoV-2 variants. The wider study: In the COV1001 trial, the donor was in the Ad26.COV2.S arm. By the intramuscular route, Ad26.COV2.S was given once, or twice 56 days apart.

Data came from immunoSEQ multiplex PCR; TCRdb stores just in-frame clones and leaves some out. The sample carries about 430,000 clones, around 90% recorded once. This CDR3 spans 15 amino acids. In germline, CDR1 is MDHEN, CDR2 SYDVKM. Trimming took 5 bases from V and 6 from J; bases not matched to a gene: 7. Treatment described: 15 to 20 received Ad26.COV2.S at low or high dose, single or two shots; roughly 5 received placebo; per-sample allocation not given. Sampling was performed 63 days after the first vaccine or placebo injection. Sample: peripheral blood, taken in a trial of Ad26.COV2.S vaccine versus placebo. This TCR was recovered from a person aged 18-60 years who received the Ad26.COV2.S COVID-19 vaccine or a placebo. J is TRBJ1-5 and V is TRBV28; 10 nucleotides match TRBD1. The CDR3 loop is CASSLRTGGGQPQHF. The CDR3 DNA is TGTGCCAGCAGTCTCAGGACAGGGGGTGGTCAGCCCCAGCATTTT.